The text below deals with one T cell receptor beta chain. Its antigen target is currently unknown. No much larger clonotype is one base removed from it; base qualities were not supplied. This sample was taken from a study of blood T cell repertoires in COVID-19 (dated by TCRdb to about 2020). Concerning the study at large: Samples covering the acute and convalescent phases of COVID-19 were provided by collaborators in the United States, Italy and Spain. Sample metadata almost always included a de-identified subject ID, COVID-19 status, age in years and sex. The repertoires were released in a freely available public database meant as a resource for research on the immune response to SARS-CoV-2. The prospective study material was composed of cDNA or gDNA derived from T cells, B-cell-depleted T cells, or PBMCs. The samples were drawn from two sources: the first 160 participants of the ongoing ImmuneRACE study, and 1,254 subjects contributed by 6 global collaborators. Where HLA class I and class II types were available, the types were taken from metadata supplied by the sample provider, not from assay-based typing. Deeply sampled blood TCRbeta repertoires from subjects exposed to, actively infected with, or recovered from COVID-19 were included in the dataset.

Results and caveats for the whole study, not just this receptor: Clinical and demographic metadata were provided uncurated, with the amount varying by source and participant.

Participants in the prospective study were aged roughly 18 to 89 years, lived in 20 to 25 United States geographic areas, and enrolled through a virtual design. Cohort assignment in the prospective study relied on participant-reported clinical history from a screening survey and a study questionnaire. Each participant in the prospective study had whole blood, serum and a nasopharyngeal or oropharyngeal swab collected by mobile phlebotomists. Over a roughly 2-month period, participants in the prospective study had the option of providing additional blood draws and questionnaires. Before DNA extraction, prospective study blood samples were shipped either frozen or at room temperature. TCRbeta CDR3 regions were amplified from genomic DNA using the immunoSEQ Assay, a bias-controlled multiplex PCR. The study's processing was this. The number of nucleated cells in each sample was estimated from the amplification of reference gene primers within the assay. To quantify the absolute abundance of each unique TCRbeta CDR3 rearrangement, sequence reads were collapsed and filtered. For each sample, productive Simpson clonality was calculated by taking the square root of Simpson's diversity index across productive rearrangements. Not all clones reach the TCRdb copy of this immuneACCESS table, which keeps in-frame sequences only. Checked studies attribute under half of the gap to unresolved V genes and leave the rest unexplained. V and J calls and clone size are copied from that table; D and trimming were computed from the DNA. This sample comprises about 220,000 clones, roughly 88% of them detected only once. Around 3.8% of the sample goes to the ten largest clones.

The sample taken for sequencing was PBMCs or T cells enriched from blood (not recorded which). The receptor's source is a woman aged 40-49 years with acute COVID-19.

The base sequence is TGTGCCACCTCGAGGGGGCGGGCTAGCTCCTACGAGCAGTACTTC. This sequence encodes CATSRGRASSYEQYF. The sequence links TRBV19 to TRBJ2-7; 7 middle bases align to TRBD1. CDR1 and CDR2 are drawn from the germline V gene (reference sequence): LNHDA, SQIVND. Measured from the cysteine to the phenylalanine, the CDR3 is 15 residues long. Only the CDR3 region is kept as DNA, spanning 45 bases read in frame from base 1. Trimming leaves V shorter by 10 bases and J shorter by 0 bases, with the junction holding 12 bases beyond the gene matches.